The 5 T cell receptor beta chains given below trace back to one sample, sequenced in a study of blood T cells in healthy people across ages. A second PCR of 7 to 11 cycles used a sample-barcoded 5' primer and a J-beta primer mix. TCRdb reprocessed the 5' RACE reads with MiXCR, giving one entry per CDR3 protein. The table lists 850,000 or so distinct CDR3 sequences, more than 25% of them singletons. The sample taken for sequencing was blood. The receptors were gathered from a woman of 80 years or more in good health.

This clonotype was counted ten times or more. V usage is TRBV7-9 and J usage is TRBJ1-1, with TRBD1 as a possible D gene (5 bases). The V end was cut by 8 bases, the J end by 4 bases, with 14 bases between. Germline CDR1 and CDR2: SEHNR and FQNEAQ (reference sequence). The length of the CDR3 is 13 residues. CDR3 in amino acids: CASGIRGGTEAFF. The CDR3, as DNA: TGTGCCAGCGGTATTCGGGGGGGCACTGAAGCTTTCTTT. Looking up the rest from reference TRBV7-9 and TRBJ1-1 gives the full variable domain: DTGVSQNPRHKITKRGQNVTFRCDPISEHNRLYWYRQTLGQGPEFLTYFQNEAQLEKSRLLSDRFSAERPKGSFSTLEIQRTEQGDSAMYLCASGIRGGTEAFFGQGTRLTVV.

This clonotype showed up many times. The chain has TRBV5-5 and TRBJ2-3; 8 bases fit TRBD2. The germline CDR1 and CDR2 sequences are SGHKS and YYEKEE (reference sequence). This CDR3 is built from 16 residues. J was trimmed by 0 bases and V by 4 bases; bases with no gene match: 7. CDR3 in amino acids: CASSPGASGSTDTQYF. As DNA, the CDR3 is TGTGCCAGCAGCCCTGGTGCTAGCGGGAGCACAGATACGCAGTATTTT.

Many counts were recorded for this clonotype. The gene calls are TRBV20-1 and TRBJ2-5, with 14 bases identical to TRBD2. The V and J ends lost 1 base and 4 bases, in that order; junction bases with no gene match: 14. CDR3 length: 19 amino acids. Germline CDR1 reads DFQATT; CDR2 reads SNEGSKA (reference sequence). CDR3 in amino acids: CSARVGLAGAAGARETQYF. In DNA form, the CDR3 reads TGCAGTGCTAGAGTGGGACTAGCGGGGGCGGCAGGGGCTCGAGAGACCCAGTACTTC.

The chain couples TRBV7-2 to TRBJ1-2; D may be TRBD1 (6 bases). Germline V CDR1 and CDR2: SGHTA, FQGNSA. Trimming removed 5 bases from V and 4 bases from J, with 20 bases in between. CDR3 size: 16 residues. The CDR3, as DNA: TGTGCCAGCAGCCGAAATATTAGACAGGTTCCCTATGGCTACACCTTC. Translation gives CASSRNIRQVPYGYTF. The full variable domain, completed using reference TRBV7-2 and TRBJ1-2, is GAGVSQSPSNKVTEKGKDVELRCDPISGHTALYWYRQSLGQGLEFLIYFQGNSAPDKSGLPSDRFSAERTGGSVSTLTIQRTQQEDSAVYLCASSRNIRQVPYGYTFGSGTRLTVV.

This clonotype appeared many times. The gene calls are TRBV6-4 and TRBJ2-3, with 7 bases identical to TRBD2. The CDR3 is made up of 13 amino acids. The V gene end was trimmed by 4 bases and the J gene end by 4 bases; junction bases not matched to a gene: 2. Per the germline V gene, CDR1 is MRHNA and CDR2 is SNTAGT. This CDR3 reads CASSAREADTQYF. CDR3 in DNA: TGTGCCAGCAGTGCTCGGGAGGCAGATACGCAGTATTTT.